Described below is a single TCR beta chain sequence and its context. This clonotype was counted a few times. No cognate antigen has been identified for it. Per-base quality was not reported, and no clone a single base away is much larger than it. These data come from a study of human T cells and chemical hapten exposure (dated by TCRdb to the early 2020s). With respect to the entire study: For sensitization, 2% DPC in acetone was applied to a roughly 2 cm by roughly 2 cm area of upper inner arm skin. Patients additionally received weekly therapeutic DPC doses to the scalp throughout the approximately 24-week study period. Patch testing was done on the upper back using Finn chambers containing 0.01% DPC, and results were scored after 6 days according to International Contact Dermatitis Research Group standards. Alopecia areata with under or over 50% scalp involvement, alopecia totalis and alopecia universalis were represented in the patient cohort, which was mostly female. Libraries were pooled for sequencing, and variation in per-sample TCR yields was attributed mainly to small differences in library volumes within the pool. In alopecia patients, the study followed how the peripheral blood TCR repertoire changed in vivo over primary and secondary sensitization to diphenylcyclopropenone (DPC), a hapten. Patient blood was sampled pre-sensitization (week 0) and at 2, 6 and about 24 weeks after DPC sensitization. Blood for TCR sequencing was provided by twenty-nine alopecia patients at one to four time points (pre-sensitization, 2, 6 and 24 weeks).

The library was produced with RACE. Data came from a NextSeq 500. During library preparation, unique molecular identifiers were attached to individual cDNA molecules so that TCRs could be counted in a quantitative, reproducible way. Both TCR alpha and TCR beta chains were sequenced from each blood RNA sample. The original methods were these. Samples had a median of approximately 93,000 TCRs, with a range from roughly 23,224 to 700,000. The Decombinator software suite was used to annotate V, J and CDR3 in the TCR reads. To make PS versus PT1 abundance plots, every sample was subsampled to the same number of TCRs (28,000). TCRs were defined as expanded if absent before sensitization and observed at least eight times at the 2-week time point. TCRdb reran the public reads through fastp at Q25 and MiXCR, keeping productive beta chains. Every CDR3 protein is listed once, alongside the most common genes and DNA of its rows. These V and J calls are TCRdb output, not the study's own analysis. For this sample there are around 380,000 distinct CDR3 sequences; more than 4.5% appear just once. In total, the top ten clones hold around 2.3% of the sample.

Looking up the germline V gene (reference sequence) yields CDR1 MNHEY and CDR2 SMNVEV. V is pruned by 4 bases and J by 4 bases, leaving 9 bases of the junction without a gene match. Including cysteine and phenylalanine, the CDR3 has 15 amino acids. The only DNA kept is the CDR3, 45 bases in frame from the first base. The study at large found these results: DPC sensitization did not change the number of TCRs with a frequency above 1 in 1000, and there was no evidence of changes in global repertoire structure. Because all patients had alopecia, a presumed autoimmune disease, the immune response of the patients might differ from that of healthy individuals. Compared with pre-sensitization or healthy control sets, expanded TCRs formed significantly more large CDR3 similarity clusters, which is consistent with antigen-driven responses. Patch test score was positively correlated with the number of PT1 expanded TCRs, with significance at thresholds 8, 16 and 32 but not at 4. After repeated subsampling, the strength of the expansion versus patch-test correlation and the threshold at which it became significant changed.

The sample's time point label is to be understood as: patch test 1, 2 weeks after DPC sensitization. The meaning of the sample's treatment or condition label: therapeutic diphenylcyclopropenone sensitization with weekly scalp DPC. At each patch-test visit, blood was drawn before the patch test was applied. Patients were considered eligible if aged 18 to 70, diagnosed with alopecia and deemed suitable for DPC therapy, and patients were excluded if pregnant. Total RNA was isolated from unfractionated whole blood collected in Tempus Blood RNA tubes. The receptor chain draws on TRBV27 and TRBJ1-2; TRBD1 matches 7 bases in the middle. The clonotype comes from a woman aged 50 to 60 with alopecia areata. Some clones in this sample may be carry-over from other donors' samples. The sample consisted of whole blood, taken in connection with sensitization to the hapten diphenylcyclopropenone (DPC). The bases are TGTGCCAGCAGTTCAGGAGGGACAGTCGTCTATGGCTACACCTTC. This translates into CASSSGGTVVYGYTF.